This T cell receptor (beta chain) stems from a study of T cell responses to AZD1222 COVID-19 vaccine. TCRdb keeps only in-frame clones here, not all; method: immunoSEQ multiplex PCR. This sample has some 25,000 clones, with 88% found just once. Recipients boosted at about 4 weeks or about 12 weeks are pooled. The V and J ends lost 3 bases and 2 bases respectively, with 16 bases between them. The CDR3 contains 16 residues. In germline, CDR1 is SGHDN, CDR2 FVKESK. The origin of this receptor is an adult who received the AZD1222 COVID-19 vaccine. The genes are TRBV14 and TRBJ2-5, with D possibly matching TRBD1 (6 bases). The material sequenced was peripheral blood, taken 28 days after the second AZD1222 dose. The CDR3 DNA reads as TGTGCCAGCAGCCATAAAGTGGGACAACGACAAGAGACCCAGTACTTC. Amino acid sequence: CASSHKVGQRQETQYF.